This T cell receptor (beta chain) came from a study of OX40 agonist ivuxolimab in advanced cancers. Findings and limits, study-wide: Partial responders dosed at 0.1-3.0 mg/kg displayed clonal expansion ranking among the lowest.

Produced via immunoSEQ multiplex PCR; TCRdb's table is partial and in-frame only. This sample has some 50,000 clones, with 80% to 90% found just once. Points on this clone: Its antigen is still unknown.

The CDR3 sequence is 13 residues long. The V end was cut by 1 base, the J end by 7 bases, with 8 bases between. Germline CDR1 is LGHNT and CDR2 is FRNRAP. The starting material was CD4+ or CD8+ T cells sorted from blood, obtained in a trial of the OX40 agonist ivuxolimab. V is TRBV12-5 and J is TRBJ2-1; perhaps TRBD1 as D (6 bases). The receptor was isolated from an adult with an advanced solid tumor such as melanoma, head and neck, liver or kidney cancer. CDR3 protein: CASGLERGNEQFF. In DNA form, the CDR3 reads TGTGCTAGTGGTTTGGAAAGGGGGAATGAGCAGTTCTTC. The whole variable domain, remainder taken from reference TRBV12-5 and TRBJ2-1, is DARVTQTPRHKVTEMGQEVTMRCQPILGHNTVFWYRQTMMQGLELLAYFRNRAPLDDSGMPKDRFSAEMPDATLATLKIQPSEPRDSAVYFCASGLERGNEQFFGPGTRLTVL.